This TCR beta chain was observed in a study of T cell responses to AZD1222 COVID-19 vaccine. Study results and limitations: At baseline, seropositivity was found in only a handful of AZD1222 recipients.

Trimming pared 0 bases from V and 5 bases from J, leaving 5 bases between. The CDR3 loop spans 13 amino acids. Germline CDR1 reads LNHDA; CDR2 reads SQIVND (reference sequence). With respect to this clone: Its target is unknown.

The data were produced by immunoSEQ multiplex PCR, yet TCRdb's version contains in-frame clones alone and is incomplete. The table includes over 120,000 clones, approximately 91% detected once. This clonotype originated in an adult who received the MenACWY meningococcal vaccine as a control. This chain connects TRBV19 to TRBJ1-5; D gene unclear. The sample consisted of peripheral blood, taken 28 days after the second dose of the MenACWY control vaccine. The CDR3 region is CASSIDRYQPQHF. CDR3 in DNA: TGTGCCAGTAGTATAGATCGGTATCAGCCCCAGCATTTT.